Listed below are T cell receptor beta chains from one sample, sequenced in a study of blood T cell repertoires in COVID-19. This table comes from immunoSEQ multiplex PCR, and its TCRdb copy is limited to in-frame clones, with some not included. The sample lists 200,000 to 250,000 clones, around 90% occurring once. Sequencing input: peripheral blood. The receptors come from a man aged 25 to 45 with COVID-19, enrolled during active disease. Each CDR3 is given with its conserved first and last residue. Each record gives: D gene, J gene, V gene, clone size, CDR3 DNA, CDR3 protein. The D gene is left open where the match is weak. Clone sizes are given selectively: once, few, many, or a class where the clone is expanded.

TRBD2 | TRBJ2-3 | TRBV6-5 | few | TGTGCCAGCAGCTCGGCGGGGGGCGGAGATACGCAGTATTTT | CASSSAGGGDTQYF
TRBD2 | TRBJ2-5 | TRBV7-2 | . | TGTGCCAGCAGCTTAGATTTGTGGACTAGCGGGGGAGAAGAGACCCAGTACTTC | CASSLDLWTSGGEETQYF
. | TRBJ1-1 | TRBV19 | once | TGTGCCAGTAGTAGAGGCGAGATGAACACTGAAGCTTTCTTT | CASSRGEMNTEAFF
TRBD2 | TRBJ2-3 | TRBV27 | . | TGTGCCAGCACCCACCTGTCCGCGGGGGGGGTCACAGATACGCAGTATTTT | CASTHLSAGGVTDTQYF
. | TRBJ2-7 | TRBV27 | once | TGTGCCAGCAGTCCCGAGTGGGCCGCGTCCAACTCTGCCTACGAGCAGTACTTC | CASSPEWAASNSAYEQYF
TRBD2 | TRBJ2-7 | TRBV28 | . | TGTGCCAGCAGTTTGGGACTAGCGGGAACCAACGAGCAGTACTTC | CASSLGLAGTNEQYF
TRBD1 | TRBJ2-7 | TRBV3-1/TRBV3-2 | . | TGTGCCAGCAGCCTCACGACAGGGGGAACCTTCTACGAGCAGTACTTC | CASSLTTGGTFYEQYF
. | TRBJ2-7 | TRBV18 | . | TGTGCCAGCTCACTAGACTCGGACTCATCATACGAGCAGTACTTC | CASSLDSDSSYEQYF
. | TRBJ2-2 | TRBV4-1 | . | TGCGCCAGCAGCCAAGCCCAGAACACCGGGGAGCTGTTTTTT | CASSQAQNTGELFF
. | TRBJ2-1 | TRBV7-8 | few | TGTGCCAGCAGCTTCATCAACAATGAGCAGTTCTTC | CASSFINNEQFF
TRBD2 | TRBJ2-3 | TRBV30 | . | TGTGCCTGGAGTGGTCTAGCGGGAAGCACAGATACGCAGTATTTT | CAWSGLAGSTDTQYF
TRBD1 | TRBJ1-1 | TRBV7-3 | . | TGTGCCAGCAGCCCCAGACAGGGAAACACTGAAGCTTTCTTT | CASSPRQGNTEAFF
. | TRBJ1-5 | TRBV5-1 | . | TGCGCCAGCAGCCCGGAGGGTCGGGGAGATCAGCCCCAGCATTTT | CASSPEGRGDQPQHF
TRBD2 | TRBJ2-1 | TRBV5-1 | . | TGCGCCAGCAGCTTCTTGGGGACTAGCGGGGGGATTACTGAGCAGTTCTTC | CASSFLGTSGGITEQFF
. | TRBJ2-3 | TRBV6-6 | . | TGTGCCAGCAGCCCCATGAGAGGGTCGGCGACAGATACGCAGTATTTT | CASSPMRGSATDTQYF
TRBD2 | TRBJ2-7 | TRBV30 | . | TGTGCCTGGAGTGCGGTACTAGCGAGTCAGTACTTC | CAWSAVLASQYF
TRBD2 | TRBJ2-1 | TRBV4-1 | few | TGCGCCAGCAGCCAAGAAGGAAGCCTGAGACTAGCGGGGACGCAGTTCTTC | CASSQEGSLRLAGTQFF
TRBD2 | TRBJ2-4 | TRBV7-2 | . | TGTGCCAGCAGCCGCCTAGGGACTAGAGCCAAAAACATTCAGTACTTC | CASSRLGTRAKNIQYF
. | TRBJ2-2 | TRBV18 | . | TGTGCCAGCTCACCACGGTCCGCGACCGGGGAGCTGTTTTTT | CASSPRSATGELFF
TRBD1 | TRBJ1-1 | TRBV9 | . | TGTGCCAGCAGCGTAGAGCAGGGGGAGCACACTGAAGCTTTCTTT | CASSVEQGEHTEAFF
. | TRBJ1-5 | TRBV20-1 | . | TGCAGTGCTAGTCAGGGGCTTAATCAGCCCCAGCATTTT | CSASQGLNQPQHF
. | TRBJ2-3 | TRBV24-1 | . | TGTGCCACCAGTGATCCAAGCACAGATACGCAGTATTTT | CATSDPSTDTQYF
. | TRBJ1-5 | TRBV3-1/TRBV3-2 | . | TGTGCCAGCAGCCAAGACATTCGGTTACATCAGCCCCAGCATTTT | CASSQDIRLHQPQHF
. | TRBJ2-1 | TRBV11-3 | . | TGTGCCAGCAGCTTAGATAGGGCAGGGTGGAATGAGCAGTTCTTC | CASSLDRAGWNEQFF
. | TRBJ1-3 | TRBV7-2 | once | TGTGCCAGCAGCTTAGTCGGCGGCTCTGGAAACACCATATATTTT | CASSLVGGSGNTIYF
. | TRBJ1-1 | TRBV19 | . | TGTGCCAGTAGTATTGAGTTGCAGGTTGGCACTGAAGCTTTCTTT | CASSIELQVGTEAFF
. | TRBJ1-2 | TRBV29-1 | . | TGCAGCGTCCAGGGTTCGGCGAGGTGGGGCTACACCTTC | CSVQGSARWGYTF
. | TRBJ1-2 | TRBV4-2 | . | TGTGCCAGCAGCCAAGCTAACCCCGGGGTTAACTATGGCTACACCTTC | CASSQANPGVNYGYTF
TRBD1 | TRBJ1-2 | TRBV12-3/TRBV12-4 | . | TGTGCCAGCAGGACGTCAGGGGGAGGTGGCTACACCTTC | CASRTSGGGGYTF
TRBD1 | TRBJ2-5 | TRBV24-1 | once | TGTGCCACCAGTGATCGCATCGACAGGGGTGGTGAGACCCAGTACTTC | CATSDRIDRGGETQYF
. | TRBJ1-5 | TRBV30 | . | TGTGCCTGGAGCCCGTCCGGGAATCAGCCCCAGCATTTT | CAWSPSGNQPQHF
TRBD2 | TRBJ2-1 | TRBV19 | . | TGTGCCAGTAGTCCTACTAGCGGGGCCTACAATGAGCAGTTCTTC | CASSPTSGAYNEQFF
TRBD1 | TRBJ1-2 | TRBV7-9 | . | TGTGCCAGCAGCAAATCCCCTTGGGGGGACAGGCAGGGCTATGGCTACACCTTC | CASSKSPWGDRQGYGYTF
. | TRBJ2-3 | TRBV14 | . | TGTGCCAGCAGCCGCCTACAGGTTAGCACAGATACGCAGTATTTT | CASSRLQVSTDTQYF
TRBD1 | TRBJ1-1 | TRBV29-1 | . | TGCAGCGTCCAGACAGGGACCTTGAACACTGAAGCTTTCTTT | CSVQTGTLNTEAFF